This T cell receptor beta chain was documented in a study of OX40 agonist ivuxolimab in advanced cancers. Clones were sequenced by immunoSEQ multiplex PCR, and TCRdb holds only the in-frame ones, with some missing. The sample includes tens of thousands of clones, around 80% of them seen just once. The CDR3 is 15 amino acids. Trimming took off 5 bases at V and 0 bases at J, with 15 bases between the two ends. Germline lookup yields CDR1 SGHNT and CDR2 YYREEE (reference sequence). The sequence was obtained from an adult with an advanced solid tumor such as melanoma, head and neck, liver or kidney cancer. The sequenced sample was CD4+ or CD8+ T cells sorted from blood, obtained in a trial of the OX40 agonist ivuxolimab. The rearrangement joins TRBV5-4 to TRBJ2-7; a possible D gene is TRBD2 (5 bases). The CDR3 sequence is CASRRDRINSYEQYF. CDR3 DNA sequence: TGTGCCAGCAGACGGGATAGAATTAACTCCTACGAGCAGTACTTC.